Sequencing of this T cell receptor beta chain was carried out in a study of T cells in Graves' hyperthyroidism and ophthalmopathy. Points from the study as a whole: Most clonotypes expanded in the thyroid (above 0.001) were also present in blood.

Amplified TCR beta CDR3 regions derived from RNA transcripts. The HTBI primer set drove a first-round RT-PCR of the TCR CDR3. TCRdb re-derived calls from the multiplex PCR reads in MiXCR, one entry per CDR3 protein. The table shows roughly 650,000 distinct CDR3 sequences, with 15% to 20% occurring only once. This CDR3 has 12 residues. V lost 3 bases and J 8 bases, leaving 8 bases between the germline ends. Germline V gives CDR1 MDHEN, CDR2 SYDVKM. This clonotype was counted ten times or more. Its antigen is currently unknown. What was sequenced was blood. This TCR was recovered from a woman between 35 and 50 years old with Graves' ophthalmopathy. The chain is built from TRBV28 and TRBJ1-5; D gene ambiguous. The CDR3 reads CASSFGGKPQHF. The CDR3 bases are TGTGCCAGCAGTTTCGGTGGGAAGCCCCAGCATTTT.